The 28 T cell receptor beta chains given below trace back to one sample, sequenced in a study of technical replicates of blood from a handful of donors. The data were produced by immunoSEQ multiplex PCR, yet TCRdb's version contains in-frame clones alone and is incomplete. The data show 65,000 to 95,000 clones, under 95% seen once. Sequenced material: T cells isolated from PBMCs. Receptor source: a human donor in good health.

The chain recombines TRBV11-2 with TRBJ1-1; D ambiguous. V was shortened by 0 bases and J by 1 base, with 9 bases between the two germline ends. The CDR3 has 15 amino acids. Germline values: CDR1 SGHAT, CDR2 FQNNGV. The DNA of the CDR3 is TGTGCCAGCAGCTTAGACCCCGCCGGGAACACTGAAGCTTTCTTT. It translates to CASSLDPAGNTEAFF.

The CDR3 here is CATSRDASDRENEKLFF. In nucleotides, the CDR3 is TGTGCCACCAGCAGAGACGCTTCGGACAGGGAAAATGAAAAACTGTTTTTT. The chain couples TRBV15 to TRBJ1-4; 8 bases are shared with TRBD1. The CDR3 is 17 residues long. Trimming removed 0 bases from V and 5 bases from J; junction bases left unmatched: 8. Germline CDR1 reads LNHNV; CDR2 reads YYDKDF (reference sequence).

The CDR3 DNA reads TGTGCCAGCAGCTTAGCGCTAGCGGGCTATGAGCAGTTCTTC. Translated: CASSLALAGYEQFF. The genes are TRBV7-9 and TRBJ2-1, with 8 bases aligning to TRBD2. The CDR3 is 14 residues long. V was clipped by 0 bases and J by 8 bases; unmatched bases: 3. Germline CDR1 is SEHNR and CDR2 is FQNEAQ (reference sequence). Filled out from reference TRBV7-9 and TRBJ2-1, the complete variable domain reads DTGVSQNPRHKITKRGQNVTFRCDPISEHNRLYWYRQTLGQGPEFLTYFQNEAQLEKSRLLSDRFSAERPKGSFSTLEIQRTEQGDSAMYLCASSLALAGYEQFFGPGTRLTVL.

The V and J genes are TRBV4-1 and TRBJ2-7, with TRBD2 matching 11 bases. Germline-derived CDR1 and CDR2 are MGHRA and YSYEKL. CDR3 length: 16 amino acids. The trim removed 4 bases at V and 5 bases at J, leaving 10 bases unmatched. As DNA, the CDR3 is TGCGCCAGCAGCCTTATCCTCCTAGCGGGGGGCCACGAGCAGTACTTC. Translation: CASSLILLAGGHEQYF.

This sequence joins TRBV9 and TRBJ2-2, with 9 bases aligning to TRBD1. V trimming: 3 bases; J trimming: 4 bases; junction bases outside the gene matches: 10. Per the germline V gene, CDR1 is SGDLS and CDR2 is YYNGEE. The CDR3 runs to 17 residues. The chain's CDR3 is CASSEPATGGGTGELFF. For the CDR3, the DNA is TGTGCCAGCAGCGAGCCCGCTACAGGGGGCGGCACCGGGGAGCTGTTTTTT.

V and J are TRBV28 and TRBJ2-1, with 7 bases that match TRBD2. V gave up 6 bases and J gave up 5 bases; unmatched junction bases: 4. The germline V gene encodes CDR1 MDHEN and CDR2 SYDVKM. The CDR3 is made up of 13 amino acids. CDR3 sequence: CASSPGLDNEQFF. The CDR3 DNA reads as TGTGCCAGCAGCCCCGGACTAGACAATGAGCAGTTCTTC. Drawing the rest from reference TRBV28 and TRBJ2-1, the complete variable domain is DVKVTQSSRYLVKRTGEKVFLECVQDMDHENMFWYRQDPGLGLRLIYFSYDVKMKEKGDIPEGYSVSREKKERFSLILESASTNQTSMYLCASSPGLDNEQFFGPGTRLTVL.

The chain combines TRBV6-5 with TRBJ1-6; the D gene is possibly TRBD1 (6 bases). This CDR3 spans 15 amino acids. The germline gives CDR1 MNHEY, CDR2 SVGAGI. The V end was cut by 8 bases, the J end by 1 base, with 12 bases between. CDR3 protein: CASGKQGSYNSPLHF. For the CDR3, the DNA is TGTGCCAGCGGAAAACAGGGTTCCTATAATTCACCCCTCCACTTT.

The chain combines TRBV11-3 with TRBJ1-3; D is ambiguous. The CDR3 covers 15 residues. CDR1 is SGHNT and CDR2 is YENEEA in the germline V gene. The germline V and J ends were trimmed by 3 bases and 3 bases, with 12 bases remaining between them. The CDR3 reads CASSFSLLRGNTIYF. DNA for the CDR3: TGTGCCAGCAGCTTCTCTCTTCTACGTGGAAACACCATATATTTT.

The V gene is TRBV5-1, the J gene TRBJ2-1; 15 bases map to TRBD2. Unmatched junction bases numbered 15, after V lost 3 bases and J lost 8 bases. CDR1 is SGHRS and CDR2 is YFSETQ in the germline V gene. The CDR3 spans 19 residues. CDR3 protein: CASSSTGTSGRLVSDEQFF. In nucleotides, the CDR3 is TGCGCCAGCAGCTCGACGGGGACTAGCGGGAGGCTTGTAAGTGATGAGCAGTTCTTC.

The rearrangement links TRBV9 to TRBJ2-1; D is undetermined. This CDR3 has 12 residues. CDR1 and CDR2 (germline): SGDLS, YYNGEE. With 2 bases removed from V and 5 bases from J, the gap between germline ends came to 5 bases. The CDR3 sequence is CASSVTDNEQFF. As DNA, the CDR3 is TGTGCCAGCAGCGTCACAGACAATGAGCAGTTCTTC.

The CDR3 DNA sequence: TGTGCCAGCAGTGTGATGGGGCGGGGCGGATACAATGAGCAGTTCTTC. Residues: CASSVMGRGGYNEQFF. This chain connects TRBV6-4 to TRBJ2-1, with TRBD2 as a possible D gene (6 bases). The CDR3 is made up of 16 amino acids. Germline V gene lookup returns CDR1 MRHNA and CDR2 SNTAGT. V was cut by 4 bases and J by 4 bases, with 17 bases left in between.

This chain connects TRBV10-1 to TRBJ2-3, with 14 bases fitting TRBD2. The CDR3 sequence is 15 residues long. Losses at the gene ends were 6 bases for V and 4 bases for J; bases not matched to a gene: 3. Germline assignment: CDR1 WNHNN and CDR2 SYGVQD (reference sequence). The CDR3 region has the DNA TGCGCCAGCAGCGGGACTAGCGGGAGAGCAGATACGCAGTATTTT. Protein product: CASSGTSGRADTQYF.

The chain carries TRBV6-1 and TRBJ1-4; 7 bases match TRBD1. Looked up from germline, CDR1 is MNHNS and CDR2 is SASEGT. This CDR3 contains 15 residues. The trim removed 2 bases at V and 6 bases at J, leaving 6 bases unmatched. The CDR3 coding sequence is TGTGCCAGCAGTGAAAGGGGGCATGTCGATGAAAAACTGTTTTTT. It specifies CASSERGHVDEKLFF.

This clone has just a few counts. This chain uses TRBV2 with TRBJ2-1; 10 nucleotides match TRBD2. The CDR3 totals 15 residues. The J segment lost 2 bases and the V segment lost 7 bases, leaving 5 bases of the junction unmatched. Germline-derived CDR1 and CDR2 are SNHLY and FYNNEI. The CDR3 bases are TGTGCCAGCAAAGCTAGCGGGAGCCCCTACAATGAGCAGTTCTTC. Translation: CASKASGSPYNEQFF.

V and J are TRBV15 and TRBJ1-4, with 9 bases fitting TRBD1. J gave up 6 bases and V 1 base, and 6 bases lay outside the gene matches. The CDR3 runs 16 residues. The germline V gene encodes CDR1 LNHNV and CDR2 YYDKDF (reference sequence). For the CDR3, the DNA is TGTGCCACCAGCAGAGGAACAGGGGGCCTTGATGAAAAACTGTTTTTT. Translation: CATSRGTGGLDEKLFF. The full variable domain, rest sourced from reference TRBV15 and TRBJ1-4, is DAMVIQNPRYQVTQFGKPVTLSCSQTLNHNVMYWYQQKSSQAPKLLFHYYDKDFNNEADTPDNFQSRRPNTSFCFLDIRSPGLGDTAMYLCATSRGTGGLDEKLFFGSGTQLSVL.

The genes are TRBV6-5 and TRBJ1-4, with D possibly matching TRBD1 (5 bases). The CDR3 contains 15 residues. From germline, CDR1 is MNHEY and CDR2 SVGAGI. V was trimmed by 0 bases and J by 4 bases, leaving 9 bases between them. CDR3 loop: CASSYSGGDNEKLFF. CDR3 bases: TGTGCCAGCAGTTACTCGGGGGGGGATAATGAAAAACTGTTTTTT.

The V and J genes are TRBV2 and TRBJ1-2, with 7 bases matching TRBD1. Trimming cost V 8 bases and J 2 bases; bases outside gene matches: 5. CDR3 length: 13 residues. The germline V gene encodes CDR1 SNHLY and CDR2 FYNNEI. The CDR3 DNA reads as TGTGCCAGCCTGGAGGGACAGAACTATGGCTACACCTTC. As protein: CASLEGQNYGYTF.

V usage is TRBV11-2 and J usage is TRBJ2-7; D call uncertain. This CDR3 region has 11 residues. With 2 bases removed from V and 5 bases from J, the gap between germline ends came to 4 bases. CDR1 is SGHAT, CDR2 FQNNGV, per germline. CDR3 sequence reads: CASSLTDEQYF. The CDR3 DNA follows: TGTGCCAGCAGCTTAACAGACGAGCAGTACTTC.

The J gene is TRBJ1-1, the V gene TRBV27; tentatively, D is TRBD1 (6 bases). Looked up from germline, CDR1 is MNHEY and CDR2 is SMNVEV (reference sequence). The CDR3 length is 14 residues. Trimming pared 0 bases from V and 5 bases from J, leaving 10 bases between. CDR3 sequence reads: CASSLSQRGTEAFF. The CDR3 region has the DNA TGTGCCAGCAGTTTATCCCAGAGGGGGACTGAAGCTTTCTTT.

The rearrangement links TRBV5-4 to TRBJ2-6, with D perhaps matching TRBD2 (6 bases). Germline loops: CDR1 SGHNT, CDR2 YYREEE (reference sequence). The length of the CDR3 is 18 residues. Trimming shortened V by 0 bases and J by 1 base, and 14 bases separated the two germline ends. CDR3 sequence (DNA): TGTGCCAGCAGCTTGGTCCGGGAGTCACGATCTGGGGCCAACGTCCTGACTTTC. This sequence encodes CASSLVRESRSGANVLTF.

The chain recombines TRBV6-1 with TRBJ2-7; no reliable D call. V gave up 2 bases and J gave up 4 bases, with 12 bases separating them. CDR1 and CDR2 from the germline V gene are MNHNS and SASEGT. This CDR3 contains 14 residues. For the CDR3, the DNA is TGTGCCAGCAGTGAATTACAGTCCAGTTACGAGCAGTACTTC. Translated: CASSELQSSYEQYF.

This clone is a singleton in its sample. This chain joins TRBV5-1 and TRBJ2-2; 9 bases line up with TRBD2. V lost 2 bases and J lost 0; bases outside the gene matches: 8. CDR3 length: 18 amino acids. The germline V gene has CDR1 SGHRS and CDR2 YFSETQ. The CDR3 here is CASSFGVSGGSNTGELFF. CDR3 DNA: TGCGCCAGCAGCTTTGGGGTTAGCGGGGGCTCGAACACCGGGGAGCTGTTTTTT.

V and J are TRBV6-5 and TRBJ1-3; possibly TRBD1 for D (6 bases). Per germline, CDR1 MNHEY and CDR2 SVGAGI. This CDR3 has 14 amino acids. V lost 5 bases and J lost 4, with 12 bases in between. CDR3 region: CASSRTGSGNTIYF. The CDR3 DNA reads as TGTGCCAGCAGTCGAACAGGGTCCGGAAACACCATATATTTT.

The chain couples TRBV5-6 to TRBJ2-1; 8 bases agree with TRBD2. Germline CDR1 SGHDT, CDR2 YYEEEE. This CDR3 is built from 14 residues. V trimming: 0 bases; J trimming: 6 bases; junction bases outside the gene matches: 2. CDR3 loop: CASSLGLAGNEQFF. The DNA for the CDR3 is TGTGCCAGCAGCTTGGGGCTAGCGGGCAATGAGCAGTTCTTC. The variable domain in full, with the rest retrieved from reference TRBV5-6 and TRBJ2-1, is DAGVTQSPTHLIKTRGQQVTLRCSPKSGHDTVSWYQQALGQGPQFIFQYYEEEERQRGNFPDRFSGHQFPNYSSELNVNALLLGDSALYLCASSLGLAGNEQFFGPGTRLTVL.

In nucleotides, the CDR3 is TGTGCCAGCAGCTTAGGTCTCGTCGGGGGAACTGAAGCTTTCTTT. It codes for CASSLGLVGGTEAFF. This rearrangement joins TRBV11-2 to TRBJ1-1, with D possibly matching TRBD1 (5 bases). V was pared by 1 base and J by 5 bases, with 14 bases between. Per the germline V gene, CDR1 is SGHAT and CDR2 is FQNNGV. CDR3 length: 15 amino acids.

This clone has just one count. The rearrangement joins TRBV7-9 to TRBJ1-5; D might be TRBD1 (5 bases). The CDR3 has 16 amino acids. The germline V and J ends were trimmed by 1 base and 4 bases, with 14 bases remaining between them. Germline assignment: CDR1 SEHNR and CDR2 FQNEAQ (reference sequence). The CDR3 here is CASSLDGGAPNQPQHF. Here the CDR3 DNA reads TGTGCCAGCAGCTTAGATGGAGGGGCCCCTAATCAGCCCCAGCATTTT.

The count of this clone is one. Here the CDR3 DNA reads TGTGCCAGCACTAGCGGGGGGACGGACAATGAGCAGTTCTTC. It specifies CASTSGGTDNEQFF. V gene TRBV19 combines with J gene TRBJ2-1; 12 bases align to TRBD2. V was clipped by 9 bases and J by 5 bases; unmatched bases: 5. Germline V lookup: CDR1 LNHDA, CDR2 SQIVND (reference sequence). This CDR3 contains 14 residues.

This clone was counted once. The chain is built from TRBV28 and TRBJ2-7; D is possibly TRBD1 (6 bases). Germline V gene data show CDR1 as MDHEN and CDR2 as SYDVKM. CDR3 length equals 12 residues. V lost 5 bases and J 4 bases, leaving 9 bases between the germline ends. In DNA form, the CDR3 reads TGTGCCAGCAGTGGTACAGGGTACGAGCAGTACTTC. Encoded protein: CASSGTGYEQYF.